This TCR beta chain comes out of a study of blood T cells in healthy people across ages. Study-level points and caveats: Long-lived and aged donors differed, with more naive CD4+ cells and higher diversity in the long-lived.

V lost 0 bases, J lost 8 bases, and 3 bases stayed unmatched. The germline V gene encodes CDR1 SGHDN and CDR2 FVKESK. The CDR3 runs 14 residues. A sample-barcoded 5' primer and a J-beta primer mix were used in a second PCR of roughly 7 to 11 cycles. A template-switch adaptor containing 12 random nucleotides labeled each cDNA molecule. Samples each returned at least 3 million CDR3-containing paired-end reads. TCRdb used MiXCR to reprocess the 5' RACE reads, holding one entry per CDR3 protein. The data hold about 570,000 distinct CDR3 sequences, with about 26% observed a single time. Comment on this clonotype: Its antigen is unknown.

Peripheral blood samples of about 10 milliliters were drawn from each donor. The V call is TRBV14, the J call TRBJ2-1, with 8 bases matching TRBD2. The TCR comes from a woman in her 70s in good health. The material sequenced was blood. The CDR3 sequence: CASSQERTSHEQFF. CDR3 nucleotide sequence: TGTGCCAGCAGCCAAGAAAGGACTAGCCATGAGCAGTTCTTC.